This TCR beta chain was obtained from a study of blood T cell repertoires in COVID-19. As for the study in general: Samples representing acute and convalescent COVID-19 were sourced from the United States, Italy and Spain. The cDNA or gDNA used as material had been derived from T cells, B-cell-depleted T cells, or PBMCs.

The V gene lost 5 bases and the J gene lost 0 bases, with 15 bases spanning the gap. Germline CDR1 is SGHDT and CDR2 is YYEEEE. The CDR3 is made up of 16 amino acids. In the authors' methods: Nucleated cell counts were estimated from reference gene primer amplification. TCRdb's copy holds only in-frame clones and misses some; the assay was immunoSEQ multiplex PCR. V and J calls and clone size are those listed in that table; D and trimming were worked out from the DNA. The sample has about 160,000 clones; approximately 81% are singletons. The source of this sequence is a man between 40 and 49 years old with acute or convalescent COVID-19. Material: peripheral blood. The chain has TRBV5-6 and TRBJ2-1; TRBD1 is a possible D gene (5 bases). This CDR3 is CASSRLRVSSYNEQFF. CDR3 DNA: TGTGCCAGCAGTCGCCTCAGGGTTAGCTCCTACAATGAGCAGTTCTTC.